These 8 T cell receptor beta chains came from one sample sequenced in a study of cytomegalovirus exposure and HLA in healthy donors. PCR was performed using 60 Vbeta and 13 Jbeta primers. Only in-frame clones appear in the TCRdb table, and some are missing; sequencing was by immunoSEQ multiplex PCR. Of 150,000 or so clones listed, around 78% are singletons. The material sequenced was PBMCs. The receptors were sampled from a woman between 18 and 29 years old in good health and CMV-seronegative.

The rearrangement uses TRBV7-3 and TRBJ2-3; 8 bases are shared with TRBD1. The CDR3 contains 16 residues. The ends lost 5 bases at V and 2 bases at J; junction bases unmatched: 9. The V gene's germline CDR1 is SGHTA and CDR2 FQGTGA. The CDR3 here is CASSPQGAIHTDTQYF. The CDR3 DNA follows: TGTGCCAGCAGCCCTCAGGGGGCGATCCACACAGATACGCAGTATTTT.

This chain connects TRBV5-1 to TRBJ2-7; D not resolved. Between the trimmed V and J ends, which lost 3 bases and 5 bases, there was a span of 9 bases. Germline V CDR1 and CDR2: SGHRS, YFSETQ. The CDR3 totals 12 residues. The DNA of the CDR3 is TGCGCCAGCAGCTCAGAGGAACACGAGCAGTACTTC. This translates into CASSSEEHEQYF.

The count of this clone is one. The chain is built from TRBV14 and TRBJ2-1, with D perhaps TRBD2 (5 bases). This CDR3 spans 14 amino acids. Germline V gives CDR1 SGHDN, CDR2 FVKESK. Between the trimmed V and J ends, which lost 2 bases and 4 bases, there was a span of 9 bases. The DNA for the CDR3 is TGTGCCAGCAGCCAACGCGGGCCTTACAATGAGCAGTTCTTC. Translated, it gives CASSQRGPYNEQFF.

The chain combines TRBV4-1 with TRBJ1-2; D is undetermined. Trimming removed 0 bases from V and 2 bases from J, with 10 bases in between. CDR1 MGHRA and CDR2 YSYEKL come from the germline V gene. CDR3 length equals 15 residues. The CDR3 spells CASSQDRSRNYGYTF. CDR3 sequence (DNA): TGCGCCAGCAGCCAAGATAGAAGTAGAAACTATGGCTACACCTTC.

The J gene is TRBJ1-3, the V gene TRBV28, with 9 bases that match TRBD1. Germline V gene data show CDR1 as MDHEN and CDR2 as SYDVKM. The length of the CDR3 is 15 residues. V lost 2 bases and J lost 4; bases outside the gene matches: 3. Written as DNA, the CDR3 is TGTGCCAGCAGTTTAGACAGGGGGTCCGGAAACACCATATATTTT. Translation: CASSLDRGSGNTIYF.

The gene calls are TRBV29-1 and TRBJ1-2, with a tentative D call TRBD1 (6 bases). This CDR3 spans 15 amino acids. Per the germline V gene, CDR1 is SQVTM and CDR2 is ANQGSEA. V lost 1 base to trimming and J lost 2 bases, with 14 bases between them. In nucleotides, the CDR3 is TGCAGCGTTGAAGGGACAGTTAGATCCAACTATGGCTACACCTTC. Amino acid sequence: CSVEGTVRSNYGYTF.

The rearrangement links TRBV4-1 to TRBJ1-2; D is ambiguous. Germline V gives CDR1 MGHRA, CDR2 YSYEKL. V lost 0 bases and J lost 3, with 5 bases in between. The CDR3 spans 13 residues. CDR3 sequence (DNA): TGCGCCAGCAGCCAAGATCCGGACTATGGCTACACCTTC. Amino acid sequence: CASSQDPDYGYTF.

This clone was seen more than once but under ten times. V gene TRBV11-3 combines with J gene TRBJ2-3, with TRBD1 matching over 9 bases. The J segment lost 1 base and the V segment lost 5 bases, leaving 10 bases of the junction unmatched. Germline loops: CDR1 SGHNT, CDR2 YENEEA. CDR3 length equals 17 residues. The CDR3 reads CASSTSGTGSGTDTQYF. The CDR3, as DNA: TGTGCCAGCAGCACATCCGGGACAGGGTCCGGCACAGATACGCAGTATTTT.